This TCR beta chain is drawn from a study of T cells in Graves' hyperthyroidism and ophthalmopathy. This clonotype was observed at least ten times. Its target is not known. V was shortened by 5 bases and J by 6 bases, with 17 bases between the two germline ends. This CDR3 has 13 residues. From germline, CDR1 is DFQATT and CDR2 SNEGSKA (reference sequence). General observations from the study: Ophthalmopathy onset followed model prediction by a median around 6.9 months.

TCR beta CDR3 sequences were amplified from RNA transcripts. The HTBI primer set served for first-round RT-PCR of the TCR CDR3. TCRdb analysed the multiplex PCR reads with MiXCR anew, one entry per CDR3 protein. The repertoire holds about 330,000 distinct CDR3 sequences, about 13% seen once, with approximately 35% in the top ten. The V gene is TRBV20-1, the J gene TRBJ2-7; D gene uncertain. The specimen was blood. This clonotype was sampled from a woman between 40 and 50 years old with Graves' ophthalmopathy. The DNA of the CDR3 is TGCAGTGCTGCGGCCATCCTAGGGTCCGAGCAGTACTTC. This translates into CSAAAILGSEQYF.